The 26 T cell receptor beta chains presented below share a single source sample, sequenced in a study of monozygotic twins with inflammatory bowel disease. TCRdb reprocessed the 5' RACE reads and reports one entry per CDR3 protein, with no DNA. The listing records about 300,000 distinct CDR3 sequences. The sequenced sample consisted of blood. These TCRs come from a human donor with ulcerative colitis or Crohn's disease, or a healthy co-twin of an affected twin (not recorded which).

V and J are TRBV4-3 and TRBJ2-5. This CDR3 is built from 13 residues. Germline CDR1 reads LGHNA; CDR2 reads YSLEER. CDR3 protein: CASSQNVKETQYF.

The gene calls are TRBV28 and TRBJ2-5. Germline V lookup: CDR1 MDHEN, CDR2 SYDVKM. The CDR3 is made up of 11 amino acids. CDR3 amino acids: CASSSPETQYF.

The chain has TRBV7-2 and TRBJ2-5; absent DNA, TCRdb's TRBD1 call cannot be checked. This CDR3 is built from 14 residues. Germline CDR1 reads SGHTA; CDR2 reads FQGNSA. CDR3 residues: CASSRDSNQETQYF.

V gene TRBV2 combines with J gene TRBJ2-3; the D gene TCRdb calls, TRBD2, cannot be checked with no DNA. Per germline, CDR1 SNHLY and CDR2 FYNNEI. The CDR3 length is 16 residues. The CDR3 loop reads CATSGDPKQYTDTQYF.

The rearrangement uses TRBV15 and TRBJ2-3; TCRdb's D gene call, TRBD2, goes unchecked for lack of DNA. The CDR3 sequence is 17 residues long. Germline lookup yields CDR1 LNHNV and CDR2 YYDKDF (reference sequence). The CDR3: CATSRISGRELADTQYF.

The V and J genes are TRBV28 and TRBJ1-2; TCRdb's D gene call, TRBD1, goes unchecked for lack of DNA. The germline gives CDR1 MDHEN, CDR2 SYDVKM. This CDR3 has 14 amino acids. CDR3 region: CASSTRDRVNGYTF.

The CDR3 spells CASSWDIQTGNTIYF. The rearrangement links TRBV5-1 to TRBJ1-3. This CDR3 comprises 15 residues. The V gene's germline CDR1 is SGHRS and CDR2 YFSETQ.

This chain connects TRBV7-9 to TRBJ1-1; the TCRdb D gene call, TRBD1, has no DNA to confirm it. CDR1 is SEHNR, CDR2 FQNEAQ, per germline (reference sequence). CDR3 length: 14 amino acids. The CDR3 reads CASSQHRERGEAFF.

The V gene is TRBV24-1, the J gene TRBJ2-1; no DNA is available, so the TRBD1 call from TCRdb remains unchecked. Germline V gene sequence: CDR1 KGHDR, CDR2 SFDVKD. The CDR3 contains 14 residues. CDR3 sequence reads: CATRGTGVSNEQFF.

The chain combines TRBV6-1 with TRBJ1-5. CDR1 and CDR2 from the germline V gene are MNHNS and SASEGT. This CDR3 has 14 amino acids. The CDR3 here is CASRGSGSNQPQHF.

This rearrangement joins TRBV5-1 to TRBJ1-1; TCRdb calls TRBD1, which cannot be checked without DNA. The CDR3 has 14 residues. CDR1 is SGHRS, CDR2 YFSETQ, per germline. CDR3 protein: CASSITGPDTEAFF.

The chain is built from TRBV7-8 and TRBJ2-2; lacking DNA, the TRBD2 call made by TCRdb goes unchecked. Germline CDR1 is SGHVS and CDR2 is FQNEAQ. CDR3 length: 16 amino acids. CDR3 loop: CASSTILAANTGELFF.

The chain recombines TRBV4-3 with TRBJ2-1. Looked up from germline, CDR1 is LGHNA and CDR2 is YSLEER. CDR3 length equals 16 residues. CDR3 sequence reads: CASSQDMRPFGNEQFF.

The rearrangement links TRBV12-3 or TRBV12-4 to TRBJ1-5. This CDR3 contains 13 residues. The CDR3 loop is CASSLPPNQPQHF.

CDR3: CSARQEANYGYTF. This rearrangement joins TRBV20-1 to TRBJ1-2. The CDR3 runs to 13 residues. CDR1 is DFQATT, CDR2 SNEGSKA, per germline (reference sequence).

This rearrangement joins TRBV24-1 to TRBJ2-7. The V gene's germline CDR1 is KGHDR and CDR2 SFDVKD. The CDR3 sequence is 13 residues long. CDR3 region: CATSETATYEQYF.

The J gene is TRBJ2-1, the V gene TRBV18; TCRdb reports TRBD1, a call that lacks DNA to check it against. Germline V gene data show CDR1 as KGHSH and CDR2 as LQKENI. The CDR3 runs 17 residues. CDR3 sequence reads: CASSSKSQGAVWNEQFF.

The rearrangement links TRBV11-2 to TRBJ2-4; TCRdb's assignment of TRBD1 cannot be checked, as there is no DNA. Germline values: CDR1 SGHAT, CDR2 FQNNGV. The CDR3 has 17 amino acids. The CDR3 protein is CASSLVGGKGTKNIQYF.

V and J are TRBV6-1 and TRBJ2-7; the TCRdb D gene call, TRBD1, has no DNA to confirm it. CDR1 MNHNS and CDR2 SASEGT come from the germline V gene. The length of the CDR3 is 15 residues. The CDR3 here is CASSPTGGLTWEQYF.

The CDR3 reads CASSVDGGSSEQFF. The gene calls are TRBV9 and TRBJ2-1; as DNA is missing, the TRBD2 call by TCRdb cannot be tested. Germline-derived CDR1 and CDR2 are SGDLS and YYNGEE. This CDR3 spans 14 amino acids.

The J gene is TRBJ1-3, the V gene TRBV7-8; TCRdb indicates TRBD1, and absent DNA this call remains unverified. The CDR3 is 16 amino acids. The germline CDR1 and CDR2 sequences are SGHVS and FQNEAQ. CDR3 region: CASSPRQGGSGNTIYF.

V usage is TRBV5-1 and J usage is TRBJ2-3; TCRdb's D call, TRBD1, is unchecked because there is no DNA. Germline CDR1 SGHRS, CDR2 YFSETQ. This CDR3 is built from 15 residues. The CDR3 here is CASERGQGVGDTQYF.

This chain joins TRBV27 and TRBJ2-7; checking the TCRdb D call of TRBD1 is not possible without DNA. Germline assignment: CDR1 MNHEY and CDR2 SMNVEV (reference sequence). The CDR3 has 14 amino acids. CDR3: CASSFRGDSGEQYF.

This chain joins TRBV18 and TRBJ2-3; TCRdb names TRBD2, which stays unverified in the absence of DNA. The CDR3 consists of 15 residues. Germline assignment: CDR1 KGHSH and CDR2 LQKENI. The CDR3: CASSREAGGQDTQYF.

This sequence joins TRBV5-1 and TRBJ2-2. The length of the CDR3 is 14 residues. CDR1 is SGHRS and CDR2 is YFSETQ in the germline V gene. The CDR3 spells CASSVTANTGELFF.

This sequence joins TRBV10-2 and TRBJ1-1; TCRdb proposes TRBD1, but this gene call is untestable without DNA. CDR1 and CDR2 from the germline V gene are WSHSY and SAAADI. This CDR3 spans 15 amino acids. CDR3: CASSDRGHANTEAFF.